The T cell receptor beta chain described here comes from a study of blood T cell repertoires in COVID-19. As for the study in general: Both acute and convalescent COVID-19 samples were obtained from the United States, Italy and Spain.

Germline CDR1 WNHNN, CDR2 SYGVQD (reference sequence). Deletions cut 0 bases from V and 9 bases from J, with 14 bases between. The CDR3 is made up of 14 amino acids. This table comes from immunoSEQ multiplex PCR, and its TCRdb copy is limited to in-frame clones, with some not included. The sample records about 24,000 clones, 70% to 90% being singletons. V usage is TRBV10-1 and J usage is TRBJ1-2; D remains unclear. Specimen: peripheral blood. The origin of this receptor is a man between 65 and 85 years old with acute or convalescent COVID-19. In DNA form, the CDR3 reads TGCGCCAGCAGTGAGTCCGCAACACCCACCAGCTACACCTTC. This codes for CASSESATPTSYTF.